This T cell receptor beta chain was obtained from a study of T cells in Graves' hyperthyroidism and ophthalmopathy. Study context: Peripheral blood draws took place at initial diagnosis, ahead of any treatment.

The CDR3 has 16 amino acids. Germline V CDR1 and CDR2: MNHEY, SVGEGT. V lost 0 bases to trimming and J lost 1 base; unmatched junction nucleotides: 5. The investigators amplified TCR beta CDR3 regions from RNA transcripts. A set of HTBI primers served as the primers for a first-round RT-PCR of the TCR CDR3. TCRdb itself ran the multiplex PCR reads through MiXCR, one entry per CDR3 protein. The sample has approximately 690,000 distinct CDR3 sequences; under 25% are singletons. To note about this clonotype: This clone may be a read error of a much larger clone one base away.

This chain connects TRBV6-2 or TRBV6-3 to TRBJ1-1; TRBD1 agrees at 7 bases. Specimen: blood. The receptor's source is a young man with Graves' ophthalmopathy. The CDR3 nucleotides read TGTGCCAGCAGTTACTCTACAGGGGCATGGAACACTGAAGCTTTCTTT. It translates to CASSYSTGAWNTEAFF.